What follows is one TCR beta chain and its context. Its antigen is currently unknown. Treatment here: about 20 received Ad26.COV2.S at low or high dose, single or two shots; about 5 received placebo; per-sample allocation not given. Specimens were obtained on day 63 following the first vaccine or placebo injection. As its vector, the vaccine had Ad26, which expressed Wuhan-strain SARS-CoV-2 spike. Using immunoSEQ multiplex PCR, the repertoire was profiled, and TCRdb retains in-frame clones only, with some absent. The repertoire holds fewer than 600,000 clones, with about nine tenths as singletons. Deletions cut 4 bases from V and 0 bases from J, with 8 bases between. This CDR3 has 15 residues. Per germline, CDR1 SGHKS and CDR2 YYEKEE (reference sequence). This sample stems from a study of Ad26.COV2.S vaccination and SARS-CoV-2 variants. Overall study results and limits: Quantification of TCR breadth and depth may have yielded underestimates of total T cell responses. There was reportedly substantial breadth in spike-specific CD8+ and CD4+ T cell responses after vaccination.

The sample here was peripheral blood, taken in a trial of Ad26.COV2.S vaccine versus placebo. The receptor was derived from a person aged 18-65 years who received the Ad26.COV2.S COVID-19 vaccine or a placebo. V gene TRBV5-5 combines with J gene TRBJ2-6, with no clear D. The CDR3 nucleotides read TGTGCCAGCAGCCGAGTATACTCTGGGGCCAACGTCCTGACTTTC. Its protein product is CASSRVYSGANVLTF.